The entry below gives a single T cell receptor (beta chain) sequence along with its context. No antigen is known for it. The data belong to a study of cytomegalovirus exposure and HLA in healthy donors. Points from the study as a whole: Investigators reported 150 to 200 TCR beta chains as tied to cytomegalovirus.

Profiling relied on immunoSEQ multiplex PCR, and the TCRdb table lists in-frame clones only, not all of them. Of 200,000 to 300,000 clones in the sample, 80% to 95% were seen once. With 5 bases removed from V and 2 bases from J, the gap between germline ends came to 9 bases. The CDR3 runs 14 residues. CDR1 and CDR2 from the germline V gene are MNHEY and SVGAGI. The chain uses TRBV6-5 and TRBJ1-4, with D possibly being TRBD1 (6 bases). This receptor was identified in a woman younger than 45 in good health and CMV-seronegative. The sample taken for sequencing was PBMCs. CDR3 protein: CASSLDSTNEKLFF. CDR3 in DNA: TGTGCCAGCAGTCTGGACAGTACTAATGAAAAACTGTTTTTT.